This TCR beta chain was profiled in a study of early T cells in non-severe SARS-CoV-2 infection. Study overall: RNA in bulk from unsorted whole blood was sequenced, and chains were unpaired.

Germline-derived CDR1 and CDR2 are MGHRA and YSYEKL. After removal of 4 bases from V and 4 bases from J, the junction contained 6 bases not matched to a gene. This CDR3 is 16 amino acids long. In TCRdb, the 5' RACE reads were re-called with MiXCR into one record per CDR3 protein. This sample has some 49,000 distinct CDR3 sequences, with around 11% found just once. Input material: whole blood. This TCR was sampled from an adult who was a healthcare worker with PCR-confirmed SARS-CoV-2 infection or an uninfected control (not recorded which). The V gene is TRBV4-1, the J gene TRBJ2-5; 13 bases fit TRBD2. The CDR3 nucleotides read TGCGCCAGCAGCCCTCTACTAGCGGGGGGGCGAGAGACCCAGTACTTC. Its protein product is CASSPLLAGGRETQYF.